The 7 T cell receptor beta chains below were found in one sample sequenced in a study of shared clonotypes between healthy human individuals. The method was immunoSEQ multiplex PCR; TCRdb's version includes in-frame clones alone and lacks a portion of them. The sample holds 1.6 million or so clones, about 98.5% seen once. Sequencing was done on a sample of naive CD4+ T cells sorted from blood. Indicated subset: CD45RA+ positively selected. All receptors derive from a man aged 25-45 years in good health.

The rearrangement uses TRBV18 and TRBJ2-4, with a possible D match to TRBD1 (6 bases). Germline values: CDR1 KGHSH, CDR2 LQKENI. Between the trimmed V and J ends, which lost 3 bases and 3 bases, there was a span of 9 bases. This CDR3 region has 14 residues. CDR3 coding DNA: TGTGCCAGCTCACCTAAGGACAGCAAAAACATTCAGTACTTC. Encoded protein: CASSPKDSKNIQYF.

As regards this clone: The identical CDR3 is also encoded by other nucleotide sequences in the sample. V usage is TRBV6-6 and J usage is TRBJ2-7, with TRBD1 identical over 7 bases. V was clipped by 5 bases and J by 0 bases; unmatched bases: 1. Germline CDR1 and CDR2: MNHNY and SVGAGI (reference sequence). This CDR3 is 13 amino acids long. CDR3 nucleotides: TGTGCCAGCAGTCGACAGGGCTCCTACGAGCAGTACTTC. As protein: CASSRQGSYEQYF.

The chain couples TRBV7-8 to TRBJ1-2, with 7 bases identical to TRBD1. With V trimmed by 6 bases and J by 4 bases, 11 bases remained unmatched. CDR1 is SGHVS and CDR2 is FQNEAQ in the germline V gene. The CDR3 loop spans 15 amino acids. The chain's CDR3 is CASRPNWDRVYGYTF. The CDR3 coding sequence is TGTGCCAGCAGACCTAATTGGGACAGAGTCTATGGCTACACCTTC.

This clone was counted once. The identical CDR3 is also encoded by other nucleotide sequences in the sample. The chain couples TRBV10-3 to TRBJ1-4; 9 positions agree with TRBD1. The germline V gene has CDR1 ENHRY and CDR2 SYGVKD. Losses at the gene ends were 6 bases for V and 8 bases for J; bases not matched to a gene: 7. The CDR3 contains 14 residues. CDR3 DNA sequence: TGTGCCATCAGGCCGGGACAGGGTAACGAAAAACTGTTTTTT. As protein: CAIRPGQGNEKLFF.

The chain employs TRBV10-3 and TRBJ2-1; 12 bases fit TRBD2. The V gene's germline CDR1 is ENHRY and CDR2 SYGVKD. CDR3 size: 18 residues. Germline trimming cut 3 bases from V and 1 base from J; bases unmatched to any gene: 7. CDR3 nucleotide sequence: TGTGCCATCAGTGATAGTCGGCTAGCGGGAGGGTCCTACAATGAGCAGTTCTTC. Residues: CAISDSRLAGGSYNEQFF.

CDR3 bases: TGCGCCAGCAGCCCTGGGGGGGGCACCGGGGAGCTGTTTTTT. Its protein is CASSPGGGTGELFF. This chain links TRBV4-3 with TRBJ2-2; 7 nucleotides agree with TRBD2. Germline V lookup: CDR1 LGHNA, CDR2 YSLEER. The ends lost 4 bases at V and 4 bases at J; junction bases unmatched: 3. CDR3 length equals 14 residues.

The rearrangement links TRBV13 to TRBJ2-7; TRBD2 might be the D (6 bases). Trimming removed 2 bases from V and 6 bases from J, with 11 bases in between. The CDR3 runs to 13 residues. From germline, CDR1 is PRHDT and CDR2 FYEKMQ (reference sequence). This chain's CDR3 is CASSLRLVPEQYF. In DNA form, the CDR3 reads TGTGCCAGCAGCTTAAGACTAGTCCCCGAGCAGTACTTC.